The 30 T cell receptor beta chains below all came from one sample that was sequenced in a study of blood T cells in healthy people across ages. A sample-barcoded 5' primer and a J-beta primer mix were used in a second PCR of roughly 7 to 11 cycles. TCRdb called the 5' RACE reads again in MiXCR, with one record for every CDR3 protein. The data contain about 1.4 million distinct CDR3 sequences, roughly 60% of them singletons. Sequencing used blood. Source of these receptors: a man younger than 30 in good health.

The chain is built from TRBV20-1 and TRBJ1-2; D is possibly TRBD1 (6 bases). Per the germline V gene, CDR1 is DFQATT and CDR2 is SNEGSKA (reference sequence). Between the trimmed V and J ends, which lost 6 bases and 8 bases, there was a span of 19 bases. The CDR3 runs 13 residues. The CDR3 sequence: CSAPMWGGDGYTF. Written as DNA, the CDR3 is TGCAGTGCCCCGATGTGGGGGGGCGACGGCTACACCTTC.

J is TRBJ2-1 and V is TRBV27; 8 nucleotides align to TRBD2. Unmatched junction bases numbered 8, after V lost 7 bases and J lost 0 bases. Germline CDR1 is MNHEY and CDR2 is SMNVEV (reference sequence). The CDR3 spans 16 residues. The DNA for the CDR3 is TGTGCCAGCACCCAGGCGGGAGGATACTCCTACAATGAGCAGTTCTTC. Encoded protein: CASTQAGGYSYNEQFF.

The chain recombines TRBV12-3 or TRBV12-4 with TRBJ2-5; perhaps TRBD1 as D (5 bases). The germline V and J ends were trimmed by 3 bases and 5 bases, with 25 bases remaining between them. CDR3 length: 18 residues. Written as DNA, the CDR3 is TGTGCCAGCAGTTTGGAGTTGGTGGGTATGCAGGGTCTGGAGACCCAGTACTTC. This sequence encodes CASSLELVGMQGLETQYF.

The chain carries TRBV6-2 or TRBV6-3 and TRBJ2-3, with D perhaps matching TRBD1 (8 bases). The CDR3 totals 17 residues. Germline V gives CDR1 MNHEY, CDR2 SVGEGT. Trimming cost V 6 bases and J 1 base, with 20 bases left between them. DNA for the CDR3: TGTGCCAGCAGCAGTGTTTACAGGGGGGGTCGCACAGATACGCAGTATTTT. Its translation is CASSSVYRGGRTDTQYF.

This clonotype turned up a few times. J is TRBJ2-3 and V is TRBV3-1; D is unresolved. Trimming removed 1 base at V and 0 bases at J, with 20 bases between. This CDR3 has 19 amino acids. The germline V gene encodes CDR1 LGHDT and CDR2 YNNKEL (reference sequence). The CDR3 sequence: CASSQVTWSPTFSTDTQYF. DNA for the CDR3: TGTGCCAGCAGCCAAGTCACGTGGAGCCCGACCTTTAGCACAGATACGCAGTATTTT.

This chain joins TRBV20-1 and TRBJ2-7; D perhaps matches TRBD1 (5 bases). The CDR3 covers 15 residues. Germline-derived CDR1 and CDR2 are DFQATT and SNEGSKA (reference sequence). V lost 0 bases, J lost 1 base, and 13 bases lay in between. The CDR3 coding sequence is TGCAGTGCTAGAGATCTCCAGGGTAGGTCCTACGAGCAGTACTTC. Encoded protein: CSARDLQGRSYEQYF.

This chain connects TRBV11-1 to TRBJ2-3, with 10 nucleotides matching TRBD2. Germline CDR1 and CDR2: SGHAT and FQDESV (reference sequence). Trimming at V came to 5 bases and at J to 3 bases, leaving 11 bases not matched to a gene. This CDR3 spans 17 amino acids. In DNA form, the CDR3 reads TGTGCCAGCAGCGGCCGACTAGCGGGCATGGAAACAGATACGCAGTATTTT. This gives the protein CASSGRLAGMETDTQYF. The full variable domain, in which reference TRBV11-1 and TRBJ2-3 provide the parts outside the CDR3, is EAEVAQSPRYKITEKSQAVAFWCDPISGHATLYWYRQILGQGPELLVQFQDESVVDDSQLPKDRFSAERLKGVDSTLKIQPAELGDSAMYLCASSGRLAGMETDTQYFGPGTRLTVL.

V usage is TRBV11-2 and J usage is TRBJ1-4; D unclear. The length of the CDR3 is 13 residues. The germline gives CDR1 SGHAT, CDR2 FQNNGV. Deletions cut 5 bases from V and 7 bases from J, with 11 bases between. For the CDR3, the DNA is TGTGCCAGCAGCCCAAGTTGGAGTGAAAAACTGTTTTTT. Translated, it gives CASSPSWSEKLFF.

This clonotype was counted a single time. This rearrangement joins TRBV7-9 to TRBJ1-2; 8 bases align to TRBD1. The V segment lost 1 base and the J segment 6 bases; nucleotides outside the gene matches: 7. Germline V lookup: CDR1 SEHNR, CDR2 FQNEAQ (reference sequence). This CDR3 is 15 amino acids long. This CDR3 reads CASSLEGRTGNGYTF. The DNA of the CDR3 is TGTGCCAGCAGCTTAGAGGGCCGGACAGGGAATGGCTACACCTTC.

This clonotype was detected a few times. This clone may be a read error of a much larger clone one base away. This chain uses TRBV13 with TRBJ2-7; 7 nucleotides agree with TRBD2. Germline CDR1 PRHDT, CDR2 FYEKMQ (reference sequence). This CDR3 comprises 16 residues. J gave up 7 bases and V 8 bases, and 20 bases lay outside the gene matches. CDR3 coding DNA: TGTGCCAGCGCAGGCGCGGCGGGGGAACTATACAATGAGCAGTACTTC. It encodes CASAGAAGELYNEQYF.

The chain uses TRBV11-2 and TRBJ1-2; D may be TRBD1 (5 bases). From germline, CDR1 is SGHAT and CDR2 FQNNGV. CDR3 size: 15 residues. The V end was cut by 4 bases, the J end by 6 bases, with 18 bases between. The CDR3 loop reads CASSWAGTPGDGYTF. The CDR3 DNA reads as TGTGCCAGCAGCTGGGCCGGGACCCCGGGGGATGGCTACACCTTC. The full variable domain, completed using reference TRBV11-2 and TRBJ1-2, is EAGVAQSPRYKIIEKRQSVAFWCNPISGHATLYWYQQILGQGPKLLIQFQNNGVVDDSQLPKDRFSAERLKGVDSTLKIQPAKLEDSAVYLCASSWAGTPGDGYTFGSGTRLTVV.

The chain combines TRBV9 with TRBJ2-7, with 7 bases matching TRBD1. The trim removed 1 base at V and 3 bases at J, leaving 13 bases unmatched. This CDR3 is 17 amino acids long. Germline V gene sequence: CDR1 SGDLS, CDR2 YYNGEE. CDR3 region: CASSVKRGQSENYEQYF. CDR3 sequence (DNA): TGTGCCAGCAGCGTAAAAAGGGGACAGAGCGAAAACTACGAGCAGTACTTC.

The J gene is TRBJ2-5, the V gene TRBV7-9; D remains ambiguous. The J call is doubtful: the DNA matches TRBJ2-4 better. The CDR3 has 16 amino acids. Germline V CDR1 and CDR2: SEHNR, FQNEAQ (reference sequence). This chain's CDR3 is CASSKPDTLSSNIQYF. As DNA, the CDR3 is TGTGCCAGCAGCAAACCCGACACACTCTCCTCAAACATTCAGTACTTC.

The chain has TRBV7-2 and TRBJ2-3; perhaps TRBD1 as D (5 bases). The germline V gene has CDR1 SGHTA and CDR2 FQGNSA. CDR3 length equals 15 residues. Trimming left V 5 bases short and J 0 bases short, with 12 bases between. The CDR3 bases are TGTGCCAGCAGCACCAAGACAGTGAGCACAGATACGCAGTATTTT. It encodes CASSTKTVSTDTQYF. Variable domain in full (rest from reference TRBV7-2 and TRBJ2-3): GAGVSQSPSNKVTEKGKDVELRCDPISGHTALYWYRQSLGQGLEFLIYFQGNSAPDKSGLPSDRFSAERTGGSVSTLTIQRTQQEDSAVYLCASSTKTVSTDTQYFGPGTRLTVL.

The chain carries TRBV7-2 and TRBJ2-5, with unresolved D. The germline V gene has CDR1 SGHTA and CDR2 FQGNSA. V dropped 6 bases and J dropped 4 bases, with 12 bases sitting between them. The CDR3 extends over 13 amino acids. The CDR3 sequence: CASSFSARETQYF. The CDR3 region has the DNA TGTGCCAGCAGTTTTTCCGCCAGAGAGACCCAGTACTTC.

This clonotype was seen a handful of times. The chain recombines TRBV7-9 with TRBJ2-7; D may be TRBD1 or TRBD2 (5 bases each). Germline V gene sequence: CDR1 SEHNR, CDR2 FQNEAQ (reference sequence). The CDR3 runs 15 residues. V was clipped by 5 bases and J by 5 bases, with 19 bases between them. The CDR3 sequence is CASSDPWGIQHEQYF. Here the CDR3 DNA reads TGTGCCAGCAGCGATCCATGGGGGATTCAACACGAGCAGTACTTC.

This clonotype was counted once. One end of the junction is discordant with germline, which a read error may explain. The V and J genes are TRBV12-5 and TRBJ2-2; a weak D match, TRBD2 (5 bases). The CDR3 has 16 residues. Germline loops: CDR1 LGHNT, CDR2 FRNRAP. CDR3 DNA sequence: TGTACTAGTGGTTTTGTGCCGGAAAGCGGCACCGGGGAGCTGTTTTTT. Translating it yields CTSGFVPESGTGELFF.

The rearrangement links TRBV10-3 to TRBJ1-5; D unclear. In germline, CDR1 is ENHRY, CDR2 SYGVKD. The V gene lost 6 bases and the J gene lost 9 bases, with 12 bases spanning the gap. This CDR3 comprises 12 residues. The CDR3 DNA reads as TGTGCCATCAGGGGCCCGGAAGGGCCCCAGCATTTT. It encodes CAIRGPEGPQHF.

With respect to this clonotype: Sequence at one end of the junction differs from germline and may be a read error. V usage is TRBV7-9 and J usage is TRBJ2-5; D is uncertain. The J call may be faulty, since TRBJ2-7 better matches the DNA end. The CDR3 covers 11 residues. Germline-derived CDR1 and CDR2 are SEHNR and FQNEAQ (reference sequence). The CDR3 is CSSSAHYEQYF. Here the CDR3 DNA reads TGTTCCAGCAGCGCACACTACGAGCAGTACTTC.

This chain joins TRBV10-3 and TRBJ2-7; no definite D call. This CDR3 region has 14 residues. With 3 bases removed from V and 2 bases from J, the gap between germline ends came to 11 bases. The germline V gene encodes CDR1 ENHRY and CDR2 SYGVKD. CDR3 DNA: TGTGCCATCAGTGATGGGTTACTCACCTACGAGCAGTACTTC. This gives the protein CAISDGLLTYEQYF.

This clonotype has only a few counts. The chain combines TRBV7-2 with TRBJ2-7; 8 bases fit TRBD1. The J segment lost 0 bases and the V segment lost 5 bases, leaving 6 bases of the junction unmatched. Germline CDR1 reads SGHTA; CDR2 reads FQGNSA. The CDR3 runs 15 residues. The CDR3 DNA sequence: TGTGCCAGCAGCGGAAGACAGGGGAGCTCCTACGAGCAGTACTTC. Protein sequence: CASSGRQGSSYEQYF.

CDR3 amino acids: CAISESTRVAGTYGYTF. CDR3 coding DNA: TGTGCCATCAGTGAGTCGACTCGAGTGGCCGGGACCTATGGCTACACCTTC. The gene calls are TRBV10-3 and TRBJ1-2, with a tentative D call TRBD1 (5 bases). The CDR3 loop spans 17 amino acids. V shed 0 bases and J shed 4 bases, with 18 bases lying between them. Germline V gene sequence: CDR1 ENHRY, CDR2 SYGVKD.

This chain links TRBV4-1 with TRBJ2-7; D might be TRBD2 (6 bases). CDR1 is MGHRA, CDR2 YSYEKL, per germline. The CDR3 has 14 residues. The V end was cut by 1 base, the J end by 3 bases, with 10 bases between. CDR3 sequence (DNA): TGCGCCAGCAGCCAAGTTCCGGGGGACTACGAGCAGTACTTC. Protein product: CASSQVPGDYEQYF.

Note on this clonotype: Germline and junction disagree at one end, which may indicate a read error. This rearrangement joins TRBV29-1 to TRBJ2-1; D ambiguous. Germline CDR1 and CDR2: SQVTM and ANQGSEA. The CDR3 is 16 residues long. The CDR3 reads CSVEVRVYPSYNEQFF. In DNA, the CDR3 is TGCAGCGTTGAGGTTCGAGTTTATCCCTCCTATAATGAGCAGTTCTTC.

The chain uses TRBV6-5 and TRBJ2-5; 13 bases fit TRBD2. Trimming removed 2 bases from V and 5 bases from J; junction bases left unmatched: 11. CDR3 length: 18 residues. Germline-derived CDR1 and CDR2 are MNHEY and SVGAGI. The CDR3 nucleotides are TGTGCCAGCAGTTACACCGGGACTAGCGGGACGGCCTTTGAGACCCAGTACTTC. Translation: CASSYTGTSGTAFETQYF.

This clonotype was detected only a few times. J is TRBJ1-2 and V is TRBV5-5; the match to TRBD1 covers 8 bases. The J segment lost 5 bases and the V segment lost 4 bases, leaving 7 bases of the junction unmatched. CDR1 and CDR2 from the germline V gene are SGHKS and YYEKEE (reference sequence). CDR3 length: 14 residues. CDR3 residues: CASSTDRGGYGYTF. DNA for the CDR3: TGTGCCAGCAGCACTGACAGGGGTGGATATGGCTACACCTTC.

This clonotype was seen a few times. The rearrangement links TRBV25-1 to TRBJ2-5, with 9 positions matching TRBD2. CDR3 length: 16 residues. The germline V gene encodes CDR1 MGHDK and CDR2 SYGVNS. V shed 7 bases and J 3 bases; nucleotides not matched to a gene: 12. CDR3 sequence reads: CASTGLGLAEKETQYF. CDR3 bases: TGTGCCAGCACCGGATTGGGACTAGCCGAAAAAGAGACCCAGTACTTC.

The chain links TRBV7-2 to TRBJ1-5; D perhaps matches TRBD1 (6 bases). V dropped 5 bases and J dropped 0 bases, with 17 bases sitting between them. The CDR3 spans 17 residues. Germline values: CDR1 SGHTA, CDR2 FQGNSA. CDR3 DNA: TGTGCCAGCAGCCTCCCGCCAGGACAGAATAGCAATCAGCCCCAGCATTTT. This gives the protein CASSLPPGQNSNQPQHF.

The gene calls are TRBV29-1 and TRBJ2-2; TRBD1 matches 10 bases. This CDR3 contains 16 residues. Germline V gene sequence: CDR1 SQVTM, CDR2 ANQGSEA. Trimming removed 1 base from V and 4 bases from J; junction bases left unmatched: 6. In DNA form, the CDR3 reads TGCAGCGTTGAAGGGGGACAGGGGCGGCGCACCGGGGAGCTGTTTTTT. Its protein product is CSVEGGQGRRTGELFF.

V and J are TRBV6-5 and TRBJ1-2; D gene ambiguous. This CDR3 has 14 residues. The V end was cut by 0 bases, the J end by 4 bases, with 9 bases between. Germline V gene data show CDR1 as MNHEY and CDR2 as SVGAGI. CDR3 amino acids: CASSYSGRLYGYTF. CDR3 nucleotides: TGTGCCAGCAGTTACTCGGGCAGGCTCTATGGCTACACCTTC.